Only a few counts were recorded for the clone carrying this T cell receptor (beta chain). Its antigen is not known. The sample is drawn from a study of T-cell reconstitution after alpha-beta-depleted transplantation in children. Study results and limitations: A year had passed since transplant, and T-cell counts and diversity by then came mostly from newly produced T cells. About two months after transplant, alpha-beta T cells reportedly came from several hundred expanded graft clones.

The V gene's germline CDR1 is SGHVS and CDR2 FQNEAQ. Trimming removed 2 bases from V and 3 bases from J, with 19 bases in between. This CDR3 is 17 amino acids long. Molecular barcoding with unique molecular identifiers was used for the TCRbeta library. MiXCR was run by TCRdb on the PCR reads, yielding one entry per CDR3 protein. The table shows 600,000 or so distinct CDR3 sequences, with 20% to 25% occurring only once. V gene TRBV7-8 combines with J gene TRBJ1-2; D remains ambiguous. The receptor comes from a boy under two years old who had a stem cell transplant for acute myeloid leukemia, so the T cells may come from the graft donor. The sample consisted of PBMCs, mostly from graft donor cells, taken 360 days after TCRalphabeta/CD19-depleted stem cell transplant. The CDR3 nucleotides are TGTGCCAGCAGCTTAAAGACCCGCGGGGAGGGCGACTATGGCTACACCTTC. It encodes CASSLKTRGEGDYGYTF. The complete variable domain, with remaining parts taken from reference TRBV7-8 and TRBJ1-2, reads GAGVSQSPRYKVAKRGQDVALRCDPISGHVSLFWYQQALGQGPEFLTYFQNEAQLDKSGLPSDRFFAERPEGSVSTLKIQRTQQEDSAVYLCASSLKTRGEGDYGYTFGSGTRLTVV.